This TCR beta chain was observed in a study of blood T cell repertoires in COVID-19. Study as a whole: The cDNA or gDNA used as material had been derived from T cells, B-cell-depleted T cells, or PBMCs.

Study members were between roughly 18 and 100 years old and lived in around 24 US regions. Assignment of participants to cohorts was predicated upon participant-reported clinical history. Within 2 weeks before study entry, exposed participants met a COVID-19 case. The V end was cut by 6 bases, the J end by 1 base, with 17 bases between. CDR3 length equals 16 residues. The V gene's germline CDR1 is LNHDA and CDR2 SQIVND (reference sequence). Libraries were prepared by immunoSEQ multiplex PCR; TCRdb keeps only in-frame clonotypes and omits some of them. This table has roughly 58,000 clones, under 80% appearing once.

This receptor was obtained from a woman between 55 and 75 years old who had been exposed to COVID-19. What was sequenced was PBMCs or T cells enriched from blood (not recorded which). V is TRBV19 and J is TRBJ2-3; D might be TRBD1 (5 bases). The CDR3 loop is CASSFVQGIGTDTQYF. In DNA form, the CDR3 reads TGTGCCAGTAGCTTTGTCCAGGGAATAGGCACAGATACGCAGTATTTT.